This passage covers 5 T cell receptor beta chains from one sample sequenced in a study of blood T cell repertoires in COVID-19. Profiling relied on immunoSEQ multiplex PCR, and the TCRdb table lists in-frame clones only, not all of them. Of some 43,000 clones listed, about 80% are singletons. Sequenced sample: peripheral blood. The receptors here all came from a man aged 50 or older with active or convalescent COVID-19.

The rearrangement joins TRBV10-3 to TRBJ1-2, with D unresolved. This CDR3 spans 16 amino acids. CDR1 and CDR2 (germline): ENHRY, SYGVKD. V gave up 0 bases and J gave up 0 bases, with 11 bases separating them. The CDR3 sequence: CAISESTRSTNYGYTF. CDR3 coding DNA: TGTGCCATCAGTGAGTCGACGAGGTCCACTAACTATGGCTACACCTTC.

The chain carries TRBV19 and TRBJ2-7; no reliable D call. The CDR3 is 15 residues long. Deletions cut 3 bases from V and 4 bases from J, with 16 bases between. CDR1 is LNHDA, CDR2 SQIVND, per germline (reference sequence). The CDR3 region is CASSIVGTGVYEQYF. CDR3 coding DNA: TGTGCCAGTAGTATTGTTGGCACGGGTGTTTACGAGCAGTACTTC.

The chain links TRBV10-2 to TRBJ2-3; tentative D call: TRBD1 (5 bases). Trimming removed 4 bases at V and 2 bases at J, with 10 bases between. Germline CDR1 is WSHSY and CDR2 is SAAADI. This CDR3 is built from 14 residues. CDR3 coding DNA: TGCGCCAGCAGTGTAGGGGCTACCACAGATACGCAGTATTTT. Encoded protein: CASSVGATTDTQYF.

This chain joins TRBV18 and TRBJ1-2, with a possible D match to TRBD1 (5 bases). CDR3 length: 14 amino acids. Germline values: CDR1 KGHSH, CDR2 LQKENI. The V end was cut by 5 bases, the J end by 4 bases, with 14 bases between. The CDR3 loop reads CASSETADVYGYTF. The CDR3 coding sequence is TGTGCCAGCTCAGAGACAGCTGATGTCTATGGCTACACCTTC.

This clone was picked up one time. The chain carries TRBV18 and TRBJ1-6; the match to TRBD1 covers 8 bases. Germline assignment: CDR1 KGHSH and CDR2 LQKENI. The CDR3 spans 15 residues. After removal of 3 bases from V and 5 bases from J, the junction contained 3 bases not matched to a gene. This chain's CDR3 is CASSPGTGHNSPLHF. CDR3 DNA sequence: TGTGCCAGCTCACCCGGGACAGGACATAATTCACCCCTCCACTTT.